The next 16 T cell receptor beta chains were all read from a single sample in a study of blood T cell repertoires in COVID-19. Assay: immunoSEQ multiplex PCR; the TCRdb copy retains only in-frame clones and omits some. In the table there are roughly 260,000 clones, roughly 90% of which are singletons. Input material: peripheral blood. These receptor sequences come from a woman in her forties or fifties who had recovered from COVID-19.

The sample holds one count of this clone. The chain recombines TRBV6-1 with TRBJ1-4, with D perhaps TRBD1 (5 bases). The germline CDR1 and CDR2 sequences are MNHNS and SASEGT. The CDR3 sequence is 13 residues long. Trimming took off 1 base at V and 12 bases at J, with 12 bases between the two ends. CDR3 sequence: CASSEGGGVQLFF. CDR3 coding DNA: TGTGCCAGCAGTGAAGGGGGGGGAGTACAACTGTTTTTT.

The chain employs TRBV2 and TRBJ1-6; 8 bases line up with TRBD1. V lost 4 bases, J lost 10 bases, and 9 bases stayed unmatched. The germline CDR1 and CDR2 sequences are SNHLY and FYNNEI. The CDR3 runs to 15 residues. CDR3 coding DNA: TGTGCCAGCAGTGTAGGGCAGGGGGCAGGATCACCCCTCCACTTT. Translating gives CASSVGQGAGSPLHF.

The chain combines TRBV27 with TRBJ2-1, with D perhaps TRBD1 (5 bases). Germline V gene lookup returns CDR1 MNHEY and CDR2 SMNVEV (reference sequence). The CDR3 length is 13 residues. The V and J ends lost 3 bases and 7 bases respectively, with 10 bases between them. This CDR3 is CASSFLRENEQFF. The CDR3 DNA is TGTGCCAGCAGTTTCCTCAGGGAAAATGAGCAGTTCTTC.

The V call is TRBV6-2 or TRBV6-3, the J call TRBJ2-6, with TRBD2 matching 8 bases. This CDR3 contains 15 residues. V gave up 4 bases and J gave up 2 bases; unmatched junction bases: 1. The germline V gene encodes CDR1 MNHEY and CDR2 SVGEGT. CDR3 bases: TGTGCCAGCAGTTCCGGGGGGGCTGGGGCCAACGTCCTGACTTTC. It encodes CASSSGGAGANVLTF.

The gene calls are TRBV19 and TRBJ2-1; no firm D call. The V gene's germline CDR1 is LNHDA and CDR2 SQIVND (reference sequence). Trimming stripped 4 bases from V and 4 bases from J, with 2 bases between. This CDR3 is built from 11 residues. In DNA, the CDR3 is TGTGCCAGTAGTACTTACAATGAGCAGTTCTTC. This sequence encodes CASSTYNEQFF.

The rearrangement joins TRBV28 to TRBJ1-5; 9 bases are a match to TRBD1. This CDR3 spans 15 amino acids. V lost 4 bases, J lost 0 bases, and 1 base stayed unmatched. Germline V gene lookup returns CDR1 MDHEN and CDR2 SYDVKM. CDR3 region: CASSWTGDSNQPQHF. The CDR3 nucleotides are TGTGCCAGCAGTTGGACAGGGGATAGCAATCAGCCCCAGCATTTT.

The CDR3 spells CASSLRYPLTDTQYF. The CDR3 DNA reads TGCGCCAGCAGCTTGCGCTATCCACTCACAGATACGCAGTATTTT. The chain is built from TRBV4-3 and TRBJ2-3, with D hard to call. V was cut by 5 bases and J by 2 bases, with 14 bases left in between. Germline loops: CDR1 LGHNA, CDR2 YSLEER. CDR3 length: 15 amino acids.

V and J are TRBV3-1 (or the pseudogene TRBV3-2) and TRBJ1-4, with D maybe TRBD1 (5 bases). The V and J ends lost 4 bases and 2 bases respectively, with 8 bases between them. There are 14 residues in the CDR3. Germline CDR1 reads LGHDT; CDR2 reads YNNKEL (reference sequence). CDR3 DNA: TGTGCCAGCAGCCCCCAGGGTACTAATGAAAAACTGTTTTTT. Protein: CASSPQGTNEKLFF.

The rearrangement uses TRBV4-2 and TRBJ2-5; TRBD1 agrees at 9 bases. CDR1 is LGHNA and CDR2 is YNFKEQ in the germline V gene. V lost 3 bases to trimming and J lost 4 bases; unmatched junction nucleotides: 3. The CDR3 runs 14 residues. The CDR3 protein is CASSQGDRAETQYF. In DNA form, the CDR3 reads TGTGCCAGCAGCCAGGGGGACAGGGCAGAGACCCAGTACTTC.

In DNA, the CDR3 is TGTGCCAGCAAAGGCGGTAAATCTGGAAACACCATATATTTT. Encoded protein: CASKGGKSGNTIYF. The chain combines TRBV25-1 with TRBJ1-3; D is uncertain. Trimming took 7 bases from V and 1 from J, leaving 11 bases between them. Germline lookup yields CDR1 MGHDK and CDR2 SYGVNS. The CDR3 spans 14 residues.

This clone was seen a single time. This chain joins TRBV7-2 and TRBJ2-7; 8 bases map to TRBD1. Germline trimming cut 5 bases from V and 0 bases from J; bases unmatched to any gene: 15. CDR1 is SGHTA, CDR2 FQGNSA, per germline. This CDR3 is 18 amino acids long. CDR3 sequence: CASSVAGGSSFSSYEQYF. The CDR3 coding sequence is TGTGCCAGCAGCGTCGCAGGGGGCTCTTCCTTTAGCTCCTACGAGCAGTACTTC.

This CDR3 is CASSRWDGLASPGELFF. The DNA for the CDR3 is TGTGCCAGCAGCCGCTGGGATGGACTAGCGTCCCCCGGGGAGCTGTTTTTT. The chain links TRBV5-4 to TRBJ2-2; 9 positions match TRBD2. Germline values: CDR1 SGHNT, CDR2 YYREEE (reference sequence). Trimming at V came to 4 bases and at J to 6 bases, leaving 13 bases not matched to a gene. This CDR3 is 17 amino acids long.

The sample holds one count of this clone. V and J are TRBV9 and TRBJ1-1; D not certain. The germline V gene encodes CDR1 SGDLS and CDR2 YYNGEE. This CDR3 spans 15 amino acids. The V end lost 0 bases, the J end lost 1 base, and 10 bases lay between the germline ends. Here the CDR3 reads CASSVVGISNTEAFF. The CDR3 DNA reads TGTGCCAGCAGCGTAGTGGGCATATCGAACACTGAAGCTTTCTTT. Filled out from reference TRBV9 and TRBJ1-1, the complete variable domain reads DSGVTQTPKHLITATGQRVTLRCSPRSGDLSVYWYQQSLDQGLQFLIQYYNGEERAKGNILERFSAQQFPDLHSELNLSSLELGDSALYFCASSVVGISNTEAFFGQGTRLTVV.

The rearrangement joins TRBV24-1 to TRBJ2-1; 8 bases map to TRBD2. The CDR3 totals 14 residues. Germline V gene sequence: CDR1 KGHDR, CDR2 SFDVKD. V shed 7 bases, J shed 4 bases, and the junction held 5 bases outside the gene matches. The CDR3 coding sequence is TGTGCCACCAGGGACAGCGGGAGATACAATGAGCAGTTCTTC. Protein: CATRDSGRYNEQFF.

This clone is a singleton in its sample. This CDR3 is CARKLPGDRPVEAFF. The DNA for the CDR3 is TGTGCCAGAAAATTGCCGGGGGACAGGCCCGTTGAAGCTTTCTTT. The genes are TRBV19 and TRBJ1-1; 8 bases agree with TRBD1. Germline CDR1 is LNHDA and CDR2 is SQIVND (reference sequence). The CDR3 consists of 15 residues. With 9 bases clipped from V and 7 bases from J, the junction kept 16 bases outside the gene matches.

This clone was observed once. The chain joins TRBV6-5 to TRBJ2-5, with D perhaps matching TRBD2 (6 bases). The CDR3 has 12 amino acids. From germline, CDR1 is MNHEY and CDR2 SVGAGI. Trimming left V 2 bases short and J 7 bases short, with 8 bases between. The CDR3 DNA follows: TGTGCCAGCAGTTACCCCGGGGGGACCCAGTACTTC. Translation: CASSYPGGTQYF.